This TCR beta chain was documented in a study of cytomegalovirus exposure and HLA in healthy donors. As for the study in general: A prior study identified 110 million or so unique TCR beta sequences from about 179 million T cells. Early on, a data release was issued that held approximately 78 million unique TCRs from HLA-typed donors. Whole-study findings and limits: Sequencing depth across donors, presence/absence analyses assumed, was roughly uniform. Investigators reported 150 to 200 TCR beta chains as tied to cytomegalovirus.

This clone was seen a handful of times. Its antigen is still unknown. PCR involved 60 Vbeta and 13 Jbeta primers. Using immunoSEQ multiplex PCR, the repertoire was profiled, and TCRdb retains in-frame clones only, with some absent. The table shows some 130,000 clones, with roughly 78% occurring only once. The CDR3 is made up of 12 amino acids. The V end was cut by 5 bases, the J end by 9 bases, with 13 bases between. Germline V lookup: CDR1 LNHDA, CDR2 SQIVND (reference sequence). The receptor comes from a man aged 25-45 years in good health. The rearrangement links TRBV19 to TRBJ1-1; D perhaps matches TRBD1 (5 bases). Material for sequencing was PBMCs. CDR3 sequence reads: CASSLKQEQAFF. The CDR3 DNA sequence: TGTGCCAGTAGTCTCAAACAGGAGCAAGCTTTCTTT.